These 12 T cell receptor beta chains originate from one sample sequenced in a study of identical twins. TCRdb reprocessed the 5' RACE reads with MiXCR, giving one entry per CDR3 protein. This table holds 1.5 million to 2 million distinct CDR3 sequences, under 35% found once. The specimen sequenced was cord blood. The receptors shown here come from a newborn girl in good health.

The V gene is TRBV5-1, the J gene TRBJ2-7; 10 bases are a match to TRBD2. Germline V gene data show CDR1 as SGHRS and CDR2 as YFSETQ. V trimming: 4 bases; J trimming: 2 bases; junction bases outside the gene matches: 6. This CDR3 has 15 residues. The CDR3 loop is CASSPGLADTYEQYF. DNA of the CDR3: TGCGCCAGCAGCCCAGGACTAGCGGATACCTACGAGCAGTACTTC.

V gene TRBV7-6 combines with J gene TRBJ1-4; weak D call: TRBD1 (6 bases). CDR3 length equals 20 residues. Germline CDR1 reads SGHVS; CDR2 reads FNYEAQ. The V end was cut by 1 base, the J end by 0 bases, with 21 bases between. This chain's CDR3 is CASSLVGGLSFHATNEKLFF. In DNA, the CDR3 is TGTGCCAGCAGCTTAGTTGGGGGGCTGTCCTTCCACGCAACTAATGAAAAACTGTTTTTT.

This clonotype came up a few times. V gene TRBV20-1 combines with J gene TRBJ2-1; 9 nucleotides line up with TRBD2. CDR3 length: 14 amino acids. The germline gives CDR1 DFQATT, CDR2 SNEGSKA (reference sequence). With 8 bases clipped from V and 1 base from J, the junction kept 6 bases outside the gene matches. CDR3 protein: CSTGSGSSYNEQFF. The CDR3 DNA follows: TGCAGTACCGGTAGCGGGAGTTCCTACAATGAGCAGTTCTTC.

This chain joins TRBV7-9 and TRBJ2-1; 7 nucleotides agree with TRBD1. Germline lookup yields CDR1 SEHNR and CDR2 FQNEAQ (reference sequence). The CDR3 sequence is 18 residues long. V gave up 2 bases and J gave up 4 bases; unmatched junction bases: 14. Here the CDR3 DNA reads TGTGCCAGCAGCTTAAGTTTCCTACGACAGGGAGTTTACAATGAGCAGTTCTTC. Its translation: CASSLSFLRQGVYNEQFF.

The V call is TRBV4-2, the J call TRBJ2-7; 10 bases map to TRBD2. Looked up from germline, CDR1 is LGHNA and CDR2 is YNFKEQ. The CDR3 extends over 19 amino acids. Trimming took 0 bases from V and 6 from J; bases not matched to a gene: 17. CDR3 in DNA: TGTGCCAGCAGCCAAGAGTGGGTAGCGGGAGGCCTCCGCTATAGCGAGCAGTACTTC. It translates to CASSQEWVAGGLRYSEQYF.

J is TRBJ2-5 and V is TRBV20-1, with 9 positions matching TRBD2. TRBJ2-7 matches the DNA end more closely, so the J call is doubtful. Germline values: CDR1 DFQATT, CDR2 SNEGSKA (reference sequence). This CDR3 has 14 residues. CDR3 nucleotide sequence: TGCAGTGCTAGACATAGCGGGAGATTATACGAGCAGTACTTC. This codes for CSARHSGRLYEQYF.

The chain employs TRBV11-3 and TRBJ2-1; 10 nucleotides line up with TRBD2. CDR1 and CDR2 (germline): SGHNT, YENEEA. V shed 4 bases, J shed 4 bases, and the junction held 4 bases outside the gene matches. The CDR3 has 15 amino acids. The CDR3: CASSSGTSDYNEQFF. The CDR3 DNA reads as TGTGCCAGCAGCTCCGGGACTAGCGATTACAATGAGCAGTTCTTC.

J is TRBJ2-7 and V is TRBV20-1, with D perhaps matching TRBD1 (5 bases). CDR1 and CDR2 (germline): DFQATT, SNEGSKA (reference sequence). The CDR3 has 15 residues. V was clipped by 6 bases and J by 7 bases, with 25 bases between them. The chain's CDR3 is CSAPTALTLYNEQYF. DNA of the CDR3: TGCAGTGCCCCGACAGCTCTTACCCTATACAATGAGCAGTACTTC.

This clonotype has only a few counts. The chain combines TRBV4-2 with TRBJ2-5; 11 bases map to TRBD2. J lost 8 bases, V lost 0 bases, and 8 bases had no gene match. The CDR3 length is 16 residues. Germline V lookup: CDR1 LGHNA, CDR2 YNFKEQ. The CDR3 protein is CASSQDRLAGGGTQYF. CDR3 in DNA: TGTGCCAGCAGCCAAGATCGGCTAGCGGGAGGAGGAACCCAGTACTTC.

The sample holds one count of this clonotype. This sequence is one base from a far larger clone and is likely a read error. The chain uses TRBV25-1 and TRBJ1-2; D call uncertain. CDR1 is MGHDK and CDR2 is SYGVNS in the germline V gene. The CDR3 runs to 12 residues. V gave up 6 bases and J gave up 3 bases, with 8 bases separating them. The CDR3 sequence: CASREGDYGYTF. The CDR3 coding sequence is TGTGCCAGCAGGGAGGGTGACTATGGCTACACCTTC.

This chain connects TRBV18 to TRBJ1-2; the D gene is possibly TRBD1 (6 bases). The CDR3 has 15 amino acids. Germline CDR1 is KGHSH and CDR2 is LQKENI. Deletions cut 3 bases from V and 6 bases from J, with 17 bases between. CDR3 in amino acids: CASSPIGGALDGYTF. CDR3 sequence (DNA): TGTGCCAGCTCACCTATAGGGGGTGCATTGGATGGCTACACCTTC.

The rearrangement uses TRBV5-5 and TRBJ2-1; possible D gene TRBD2, 5 bases. The CDR3 length is 15 residues. Germline V CDR1 and CDR2: SGHKS, YYEKEE (reference sequence). V was trimmed by 4 bases and J by 0 bases, leaving 11 bases between them. The CDR3 sequence is CASSPGSGSYNEQFF. The CDR3 DNA sequence: TGTGCCAGCAGCCCGGGGTCGGGCTCCTACAATGAGCAGTTCTTC. The complete variable domain, with remaining parts taken from reference TRBV5-5 and TRBJ2-1, reads DAGVTQSPTHLIKTRGQQVTLRCSPISGHKSVSWYQQVLGQGPQFIFQYYEKEERGRGNFPDRFSARQFPNYSSELNVNALLLGDSALYLCASSPGSGSYNEQFFGPGTRLTVL.